Listed here is a single T cell receptor (beta chain). The data were produced by immunoSEQ multiplex PCR, yet TCRdb's version contains in-frame clones alone and is incomplete. Found here are nearly 55,000 clones, about 86% of them singletons; the top ten hold roughly 10%. This specimen belongs to a study of blood T cell repertoires in COVID-19. The germline CDR1 and CDR2 sequences are SGHTA and FQGNSA. The CDR3 length is 15 residues. V lost 5 bases, J lost 0 bases, and 13 bases lay in between. V and J are TRBV7-2 and TRBJ1-2; possibly TRBD1 for D (5 bases). The clonotype originates from a man aged 70 or older with active COVID-19. The material sequenced was peripheral blood. CDR3 in DNA: TGTGCCAGCAGCAGTCGGACACCTGCTAACTATGGCTACACCTTC. This encodes CASSSRTPANYGYTF.